The clone carrying this T cell receptor beta chain was seen just once. This sample is part of a study of cytomegalovirus exposure and HLA in healthy donors. This PCR relied on a set of 60 Vbeta primers and 13 Jbeta primers. Sequencing used immunoSEQ multiplex PCR; TCRdb keeps in-frame clones, though not all of them. The sample lists a few hundred thousand clones, 65% to 85% occurring once. CDR3 length: 14 residues. Trimming pared 4 bases from V and 5 bases from J, leaving 15 bases between. Germline CDR1 and CDR2: SGHRS and YFSETQ. The chain links TRBV5-1 to TRBJ2-5; D unclear. This receptor was obtained from a man aged 25 to 45 in good health and CMV-seronegative. Input material: PBMCs. This CDR3 reads CASSAALFRETQYF. The CDR3 coding sequence is TGCGCCAGCAGCGCGGCTCTTTTTAGGGAGACCCAGTACTTC.